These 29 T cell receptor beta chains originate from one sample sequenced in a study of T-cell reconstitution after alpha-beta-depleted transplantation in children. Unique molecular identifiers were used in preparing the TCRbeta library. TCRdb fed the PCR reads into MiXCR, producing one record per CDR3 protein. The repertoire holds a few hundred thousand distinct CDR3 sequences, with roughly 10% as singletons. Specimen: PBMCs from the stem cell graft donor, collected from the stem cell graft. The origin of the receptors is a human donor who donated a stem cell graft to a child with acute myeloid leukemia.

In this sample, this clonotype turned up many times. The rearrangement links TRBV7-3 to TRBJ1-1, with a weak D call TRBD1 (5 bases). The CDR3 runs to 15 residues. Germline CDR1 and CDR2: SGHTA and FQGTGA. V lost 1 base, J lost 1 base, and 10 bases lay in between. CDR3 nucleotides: TGTGCCAGCAGCTTAATGGGAAGGGGGAACACTGAAGCTTTCTTT. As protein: CASSLMGRGNTEAFF.

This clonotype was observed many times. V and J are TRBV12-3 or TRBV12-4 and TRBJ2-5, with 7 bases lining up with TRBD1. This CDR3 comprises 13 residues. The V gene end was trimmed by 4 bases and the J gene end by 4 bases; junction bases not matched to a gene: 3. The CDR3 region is CASSWGQRETQYF. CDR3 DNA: TGTGCCAGCAGTTGGGGACAGCGAGAGACCCAGTACTTC.

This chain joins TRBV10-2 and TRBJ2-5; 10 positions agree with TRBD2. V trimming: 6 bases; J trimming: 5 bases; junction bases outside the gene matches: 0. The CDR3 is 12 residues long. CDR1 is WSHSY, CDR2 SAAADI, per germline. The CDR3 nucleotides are TGCGCCAGCAGGACTAGCGGGGAGACCCAGTACTTC. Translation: CASRTSGETQYF.

CDR3 in DNA: TGTGCCAGCAGCCAAGATATGGAGTTTGCCGGGGGTGCTGGAAACACCATATATTTT. Translated, it gives CASSQDMEFAGGAGNTIYF. This chain joins TRBV4-2 and TRBJ1-3; maybe TRBD1 (5 bases). The CDR3 runs to 19 residues. The germline gives CDR1 LGHNA, CDR2 YNFKEQ. The V gene lost 0 bases and the J gene lost 2 bases, with 20 bases spanning the gap.

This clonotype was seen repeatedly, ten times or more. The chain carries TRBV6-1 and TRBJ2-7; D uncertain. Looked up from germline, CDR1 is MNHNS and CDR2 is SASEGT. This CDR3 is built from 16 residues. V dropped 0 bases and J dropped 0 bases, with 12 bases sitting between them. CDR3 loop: CASSEAAWDSSYEQYF. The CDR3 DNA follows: TGTGCCAGCAGTGAAGCCGCGTGGGATAGCTCCTACGAGCAGTACTTC.

CDR3 nucleotide sequence: TGTGCCAGCAGTTCATTCGGTCCTCAGGGCTACACCTTC. This gives the protein CASSSFGPQGYTF. The gene calls are TRBV12-3 or TRBV12-4 and TRBJ1-2; no clear D. V was trimmed by 4 bases and J by 8 bases, leaving 14 bases between them. The CDR3 loop spans 13 amino acids.

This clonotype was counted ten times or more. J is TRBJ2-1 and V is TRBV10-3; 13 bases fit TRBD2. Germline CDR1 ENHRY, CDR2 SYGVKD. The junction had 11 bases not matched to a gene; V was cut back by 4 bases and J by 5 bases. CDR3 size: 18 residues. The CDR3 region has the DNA TGTGCCATCAGTGCGTCGAGAGGGACTAGCGGGATCGACAATGAGCAGTTCTTC. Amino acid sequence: CAISASRGTSGIDNEQFF.

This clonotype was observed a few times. The CDR3 bases are TGCGCCAGCAGCCGCGACAGGTTCTCCTACGAGCAGTACTTC. Encoded protein: CASSRDRFSYEQYF. The V call is TRBV4-3, the J call TRBJ2-7; possible D gene TRBD1, 6 bases. The V gene lost 4 bases and the J gene lost 0 bases, with 10 bases spanning the gap. The CDR3 spans 14 residues. Germline V gene lookup returns CDR1 LGHNA and CDR2 YSLEER.

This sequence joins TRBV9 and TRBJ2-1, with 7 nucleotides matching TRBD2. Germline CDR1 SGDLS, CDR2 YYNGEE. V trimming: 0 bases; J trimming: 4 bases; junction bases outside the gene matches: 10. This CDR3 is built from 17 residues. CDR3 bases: TGTGCCAGCAGCGTAGGTACTAGCGCAGGATTTTACAATGAGCAGTTCTTC. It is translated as CASSVGTSAGFYNEQFF. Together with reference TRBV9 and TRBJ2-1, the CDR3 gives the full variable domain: DSGVTQTPKHLITATGQRVTLRCSPRSGDLSVYWYQQSLDQGLQFLIQYYNGEERAKGNILERFSAQQFPDLHSELNLSSLELGDSALYFCASSVGTSAGFYNEQFFGPGTRLTVL.

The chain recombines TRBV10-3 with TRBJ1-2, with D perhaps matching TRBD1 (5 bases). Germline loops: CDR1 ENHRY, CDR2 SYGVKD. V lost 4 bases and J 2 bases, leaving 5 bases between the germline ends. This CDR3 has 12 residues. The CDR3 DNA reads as TGTGCCATCAGTGGGGACAACTATGGCTACACCTTC. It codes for CAISGDNYGYTF.

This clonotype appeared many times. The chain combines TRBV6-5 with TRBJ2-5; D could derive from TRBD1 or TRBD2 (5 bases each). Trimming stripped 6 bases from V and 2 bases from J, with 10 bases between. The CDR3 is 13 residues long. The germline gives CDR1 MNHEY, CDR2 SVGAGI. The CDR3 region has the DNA TGTGCCAGCAGGGGGACCCAACAAGAGACCCAGTACTTC. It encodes CASRGTQQETQYF.

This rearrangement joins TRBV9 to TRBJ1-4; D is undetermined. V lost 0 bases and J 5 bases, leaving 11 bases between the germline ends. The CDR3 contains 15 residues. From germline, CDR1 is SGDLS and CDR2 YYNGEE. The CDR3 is CASSVGPGRNEKLFF. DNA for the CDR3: TGTGCCAGCAGCGTAGGGCCCGGCCGGAATGAAAAACTGTTTTTT.

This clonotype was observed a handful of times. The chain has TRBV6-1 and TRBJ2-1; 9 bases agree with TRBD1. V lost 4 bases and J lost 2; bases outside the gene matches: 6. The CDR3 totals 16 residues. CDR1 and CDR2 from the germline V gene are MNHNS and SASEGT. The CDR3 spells CASSGYGTGTYNEQFF. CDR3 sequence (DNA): TGTGCCAGCAGTGGATACGGGACAGGGACCTACAATGAGCAGTTCTTC.

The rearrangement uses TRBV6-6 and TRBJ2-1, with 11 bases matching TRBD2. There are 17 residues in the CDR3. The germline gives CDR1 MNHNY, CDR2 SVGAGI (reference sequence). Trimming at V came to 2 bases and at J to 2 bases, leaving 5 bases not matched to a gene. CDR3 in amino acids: CASSYLAGGPTYNEQFF. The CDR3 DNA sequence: TGTGCCAGCAGTTACCTAGCGGGGGGCCCCACCTACAATGAGCAGTTCTTC.

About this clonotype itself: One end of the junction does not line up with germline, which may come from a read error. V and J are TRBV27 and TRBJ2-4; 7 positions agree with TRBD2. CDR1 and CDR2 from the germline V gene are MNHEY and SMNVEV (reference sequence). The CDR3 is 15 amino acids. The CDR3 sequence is CASRPLAEGKNSQYF. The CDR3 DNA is TGTGCCAGCAGGCCTCTAGCGGAGGGGAAAAACAGTCAGTACTTC.

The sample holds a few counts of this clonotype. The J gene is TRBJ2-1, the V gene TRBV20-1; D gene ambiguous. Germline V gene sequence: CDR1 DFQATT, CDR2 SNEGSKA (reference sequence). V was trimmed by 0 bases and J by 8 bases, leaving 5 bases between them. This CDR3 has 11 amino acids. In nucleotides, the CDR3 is TGCAGTGCTAGAGAGAACTATGAGCAGTTCTTC. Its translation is CSARENYEQFF.

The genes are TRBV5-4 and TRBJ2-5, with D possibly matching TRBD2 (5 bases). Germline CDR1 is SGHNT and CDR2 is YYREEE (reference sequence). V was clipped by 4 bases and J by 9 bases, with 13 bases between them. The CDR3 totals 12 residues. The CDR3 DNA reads TGTGCCAGCAGCCGGGGTGAAGACTCCCAGTACTTC. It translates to CASSRGEDSQYF.

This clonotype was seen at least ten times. The CDR3 protein is CASSQGDNRDSLGYTF. CDR3 sequence (DNA): TGTGCCAGCAGCCAAGGGGATAACCGGGACAGTCTTGGCTACACCTTC. The chain couples TRBV6-2 or TRBV6-3 to TRBJ1-2; 7 nucleotides line up with TRBD1. Losses at the gene ends were 6 bases for V and 7 bases for J; bases not matched to a gene: 17. CDR3 length: 16 amino acids. CDR1 is MNHEY and CDR2 is SVGEGT in the germline V gene.

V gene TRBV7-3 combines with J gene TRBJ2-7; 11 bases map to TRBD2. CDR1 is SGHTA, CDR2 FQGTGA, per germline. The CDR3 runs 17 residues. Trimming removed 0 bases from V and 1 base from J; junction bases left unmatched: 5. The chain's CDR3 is CASSLTRASGRSYEQYF. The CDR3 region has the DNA TGTGCCAGCAGCTTAACAAGGGCTAGCGGGAGGTCCTACGAGCAGTACTTC.

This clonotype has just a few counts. The CDR3 loop is CASSLSPRRVDEQFF. The DNA for the CDR3 is TGTGCCAGCAGCCTAAGTCCCCGTCGGGTCGATGAGCAGTTCTTC. This chain uses TRBV7-2 with TRBJ2-1, with D unclear. Germline V gives CDR1 SGHTA, CDR2 FQGNSA. This CDR3 spans 15 amino acids. The V gene lost 5 bases and the J gene lost 8 bases, with 19 bases spanning the gap.

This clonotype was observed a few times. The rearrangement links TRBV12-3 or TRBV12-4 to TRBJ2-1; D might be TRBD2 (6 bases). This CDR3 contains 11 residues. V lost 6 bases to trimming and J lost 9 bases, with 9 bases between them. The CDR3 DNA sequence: TGTGCCAGCAGCACGGAGGGTGAGCAGTTCTTC. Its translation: CASSTEGEQFF.

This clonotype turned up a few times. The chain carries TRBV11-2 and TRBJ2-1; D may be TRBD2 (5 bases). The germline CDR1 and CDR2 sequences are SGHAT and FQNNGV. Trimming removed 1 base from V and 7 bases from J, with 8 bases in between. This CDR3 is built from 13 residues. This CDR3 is CASSLGRQNEQFF. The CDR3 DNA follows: TGTGCCAGCAGCTTAGGGAGGCAGAATGAGCAGTTCTTC.

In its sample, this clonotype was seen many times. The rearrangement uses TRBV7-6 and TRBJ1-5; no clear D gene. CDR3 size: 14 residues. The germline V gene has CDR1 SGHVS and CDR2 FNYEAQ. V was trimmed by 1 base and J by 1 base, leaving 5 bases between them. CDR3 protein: CASSLDLSNQPQHF. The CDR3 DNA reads TGTGCCAGCAGCTTAGATCTAAGCAATCAGCCCCAGCATTTT.

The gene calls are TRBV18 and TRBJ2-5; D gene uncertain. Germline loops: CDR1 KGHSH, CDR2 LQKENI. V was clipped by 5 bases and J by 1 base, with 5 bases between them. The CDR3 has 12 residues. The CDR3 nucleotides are TGTGCCAGCTCAACCCGCCAAGAGACCCAGTACTTC. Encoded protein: CASSTRQETQYF.

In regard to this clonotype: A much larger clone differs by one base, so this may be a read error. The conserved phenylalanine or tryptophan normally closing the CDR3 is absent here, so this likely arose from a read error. The CDR3 is CSARAVGRSLTNTEAFS. DNA for the CDR3: TGCAGTGCTAGAGCGGTCGGACGGTCACTGACGAACACTGAAGCTTTCTCT. V and J are TRBV20-1 and TRBJ1-1; the D is unclear. The germline CDR1 and CDR2 sequences are DFQATT and SNEGSKA (reference sequence). Trimming took off 1 base at V and 1 base at J, with 19 bases between the two ends. CDR3 length equals 17 residues.

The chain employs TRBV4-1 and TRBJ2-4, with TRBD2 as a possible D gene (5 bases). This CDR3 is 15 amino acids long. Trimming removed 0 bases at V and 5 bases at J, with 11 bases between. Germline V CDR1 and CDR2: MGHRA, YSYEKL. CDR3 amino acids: CASSQEGTRENIQYF. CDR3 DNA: TGCGCCAGCAGCCAAGAGGGAACTAGGGAAAACATTCAGTACTTC.

CDR3: CASSQTGTSARFEQFF. The DNA for the CDR3 is TGCGCCAGCAGCCAAACCGGGACTAGCGCGAGGTTCGAGCAGTTCTTC. V is TRBV4-3 and J is TRBJ2-1; 10 nucleotides align to TRBD2. Per the germline V gene, CDR1 is LGHNA and CDR2 is YSLEER. V dropped 2 bases and J dropped 10; count of bases not matched to a gene: 11. This CDR3 has 16 residues.

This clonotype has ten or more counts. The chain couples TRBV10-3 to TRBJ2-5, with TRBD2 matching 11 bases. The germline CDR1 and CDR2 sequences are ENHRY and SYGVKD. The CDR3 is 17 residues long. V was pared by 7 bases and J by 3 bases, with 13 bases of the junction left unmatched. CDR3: CAITPGASGGKKETQYF. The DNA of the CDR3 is TGTGCCATCACTCCCGGAGCTAGCGGGGGGAAGAAAGAGACCCAGTACTTC.

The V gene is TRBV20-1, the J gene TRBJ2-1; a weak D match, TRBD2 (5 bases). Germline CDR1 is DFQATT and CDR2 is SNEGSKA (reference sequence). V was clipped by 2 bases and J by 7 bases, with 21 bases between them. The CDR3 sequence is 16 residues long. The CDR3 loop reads CSARPGLGAWRNEQFF. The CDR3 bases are TGCAGTGCTAGACCTGGACTGGGAGCCTGGAGGAATGAGCAGTTCTTC.